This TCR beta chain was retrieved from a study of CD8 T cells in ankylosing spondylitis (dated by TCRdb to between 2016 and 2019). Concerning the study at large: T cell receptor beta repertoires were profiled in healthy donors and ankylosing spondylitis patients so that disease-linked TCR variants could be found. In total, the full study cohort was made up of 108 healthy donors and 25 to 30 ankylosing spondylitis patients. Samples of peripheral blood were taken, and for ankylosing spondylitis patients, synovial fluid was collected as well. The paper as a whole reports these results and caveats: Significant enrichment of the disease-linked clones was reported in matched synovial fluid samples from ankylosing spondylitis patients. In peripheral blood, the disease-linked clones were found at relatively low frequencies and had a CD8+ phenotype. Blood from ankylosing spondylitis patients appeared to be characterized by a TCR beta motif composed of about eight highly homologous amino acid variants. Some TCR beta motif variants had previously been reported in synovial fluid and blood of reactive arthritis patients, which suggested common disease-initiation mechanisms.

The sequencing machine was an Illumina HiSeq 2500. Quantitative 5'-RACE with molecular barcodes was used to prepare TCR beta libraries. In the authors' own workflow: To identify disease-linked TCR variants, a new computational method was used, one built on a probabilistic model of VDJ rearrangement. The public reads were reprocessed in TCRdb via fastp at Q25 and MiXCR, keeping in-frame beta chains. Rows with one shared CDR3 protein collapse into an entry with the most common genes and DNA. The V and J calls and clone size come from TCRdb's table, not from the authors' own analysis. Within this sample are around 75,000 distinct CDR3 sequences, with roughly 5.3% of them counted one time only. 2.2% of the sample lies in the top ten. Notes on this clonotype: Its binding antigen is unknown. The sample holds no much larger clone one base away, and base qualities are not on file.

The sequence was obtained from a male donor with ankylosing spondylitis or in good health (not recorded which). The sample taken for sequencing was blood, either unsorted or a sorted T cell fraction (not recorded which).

The DNA is TGTGCCAGCAGTGAAAGGCGTGCAGCCAGTGGAGCGGGGGAGCTGTTTTTT. Its protein is CASSERRAASGAGELFF. The chain couples TRBV2 to TRBJ2-2; a confident D gene designation cannot be given. V loses 2 bases of germline sequence and J loses 8 bases, and the interval between the two ends is 21 bases. The germline V gene specifies SNHLY as CDR1 and FYNNEI as CDR2. There are 17 amino acids in the CDR3, from cysteine to phenylalanine inclusive. CDR3 DNA is the only sequence kept; it has 51 bases, read in frame from the first base.